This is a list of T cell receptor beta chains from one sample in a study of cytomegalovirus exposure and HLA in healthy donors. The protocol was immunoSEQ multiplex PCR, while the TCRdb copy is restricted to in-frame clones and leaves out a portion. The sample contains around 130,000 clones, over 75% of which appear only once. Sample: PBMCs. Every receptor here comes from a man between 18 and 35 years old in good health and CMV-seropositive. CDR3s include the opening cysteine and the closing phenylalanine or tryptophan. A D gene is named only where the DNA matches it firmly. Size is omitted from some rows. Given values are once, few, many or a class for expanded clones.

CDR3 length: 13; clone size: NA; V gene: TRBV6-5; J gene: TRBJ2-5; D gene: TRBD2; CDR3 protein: CASSVRGGETQYF; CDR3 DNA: TGTGCCAGCTCCGTTCGGGGGGGAGAGACCCAGTACTTC
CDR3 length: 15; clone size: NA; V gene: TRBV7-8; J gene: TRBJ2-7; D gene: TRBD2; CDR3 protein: CASSSLSGARSEQYF; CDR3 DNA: TGTGCCAGCAGCTCCCTTAGCGGGGCTCGCTCCGAGCAGTACTTC
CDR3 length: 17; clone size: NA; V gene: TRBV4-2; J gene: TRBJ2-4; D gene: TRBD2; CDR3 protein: CASSQDAGLAGKNIQYF; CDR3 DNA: TGTGCCAGCAGCCAAGATGCGGGACTAGCGGGGAAAAACATTCAGTACTTC
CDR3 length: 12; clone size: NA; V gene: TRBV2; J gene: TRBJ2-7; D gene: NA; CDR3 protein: CASRTGFHEQYF; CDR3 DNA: TGTGCCAGCCGAACAGGGTTCCACGAGCAGTACTTC
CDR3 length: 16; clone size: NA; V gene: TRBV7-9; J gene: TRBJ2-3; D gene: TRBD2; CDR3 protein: CASSSLAGGRTDTQYF; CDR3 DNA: TGTGCCAGCAGCTCATTAGCGGGAGGGCGCACAGATACGCAGTATTTT
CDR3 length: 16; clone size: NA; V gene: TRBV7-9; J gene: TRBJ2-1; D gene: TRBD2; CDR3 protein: CASSLSLAGAYNEQFF; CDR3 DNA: TGTGCCAGCAGCTTAAGTCTAGCGGGAGCCTACAATGAGCAGTTCTTC
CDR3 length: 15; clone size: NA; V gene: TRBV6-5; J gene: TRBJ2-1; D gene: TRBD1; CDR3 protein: CASNPGTGELGEQFF; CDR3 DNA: TGTGCCAGCAACCCCGGGACAGGGGAGTTAGGTGAGCAGTTCTTC
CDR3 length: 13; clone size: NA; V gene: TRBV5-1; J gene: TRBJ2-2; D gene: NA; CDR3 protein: CASSEDSTGELFF; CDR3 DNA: TGCGCCAGCAGCGAGGACAGCACCGGGGAGCTGTTTTTT
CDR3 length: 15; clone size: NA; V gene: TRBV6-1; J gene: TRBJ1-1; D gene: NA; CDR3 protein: CASRLRQTMNTEAFF; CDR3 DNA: TGTGCCAGCCGGTTGCGACAGACGATGAACACTGAAGCTTTCTTT
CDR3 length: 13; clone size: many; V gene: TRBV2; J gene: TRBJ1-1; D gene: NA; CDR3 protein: CASSMDRNTEAFF; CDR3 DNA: TGTGCCAGCAGTATGGACAGGAACACTGAAGCTTTCTTT
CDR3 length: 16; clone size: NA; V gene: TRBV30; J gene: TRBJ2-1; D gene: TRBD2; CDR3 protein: CAWSELSGSSYNEQFF; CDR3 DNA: TGTGCCTGGAGTGAGCTTAGCGGGAGCTCCTACAATGAGCAGTTCTTC
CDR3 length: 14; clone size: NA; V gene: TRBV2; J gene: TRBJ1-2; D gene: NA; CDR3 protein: CASSDSGWSYGYTF; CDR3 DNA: TGTGCCAGCAGTGACTCTGGCTGGAGCTATGGCTACACCTTC
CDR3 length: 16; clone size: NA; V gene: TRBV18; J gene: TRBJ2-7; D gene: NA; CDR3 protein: CASSSSPLDSRNEQYF; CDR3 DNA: TGTGCCAGCTCATCCTCACCTTTGGACAGTCGCAACGAGCAGTACTTC
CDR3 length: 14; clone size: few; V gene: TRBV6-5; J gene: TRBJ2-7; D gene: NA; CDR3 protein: CASSRYTVSYEQYF; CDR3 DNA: TGTGCCAGCAGCAGATATACAGTTTCCTACGAGCAGTACTTC
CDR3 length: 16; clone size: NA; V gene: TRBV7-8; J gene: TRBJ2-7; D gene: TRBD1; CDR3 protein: CASSPGQGLSVYEQYF; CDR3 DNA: TGTGCCAGCAGCCCTGGACAGGGGCTCTCCGTCTACGAGCAGTACTTC
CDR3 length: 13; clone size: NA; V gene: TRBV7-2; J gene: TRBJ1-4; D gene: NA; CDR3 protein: CASRPTVNEKLFF; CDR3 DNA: TGTGCCAGCAGACCGACTGTTAATGAAAAACTGTTTTTT
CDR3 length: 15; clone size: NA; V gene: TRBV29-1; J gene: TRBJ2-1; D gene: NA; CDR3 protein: CSVEFLAKTYNEQFF; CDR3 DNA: TGCAGCGTTGAATTTTTAGCGAAAACTTACAATGAGCAGTTCTTC
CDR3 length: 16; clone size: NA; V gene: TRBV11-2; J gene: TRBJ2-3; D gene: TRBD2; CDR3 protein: CASSWRVAGRADTQYF; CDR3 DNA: TGTGCCAGCAGCTGGCGGGTAGCGGGAAGGGCAGATACGCAGTATTTT
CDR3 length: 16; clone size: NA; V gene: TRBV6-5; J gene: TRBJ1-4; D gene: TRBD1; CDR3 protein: CASSYSIGQGEEKLFF; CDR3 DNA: TGTGCCAGCAGTTACTCCATTGGACAGGGTGAAGAAAAACTGTTTTTT
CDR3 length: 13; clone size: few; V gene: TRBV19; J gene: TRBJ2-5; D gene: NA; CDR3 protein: CASSTDRLETQYF; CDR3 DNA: TGTGCCAGTAGTACTGACAGGCTGGAGACCCAGTACTTC
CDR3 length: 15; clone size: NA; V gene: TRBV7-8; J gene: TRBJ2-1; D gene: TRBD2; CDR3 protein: CASSSRLAGENEQFF; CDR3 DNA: TGTGCCAGCAGCTCAAGACTAGCGGGGGAAAATGAGCAGTTCTTC
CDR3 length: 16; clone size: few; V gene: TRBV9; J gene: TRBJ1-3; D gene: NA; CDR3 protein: CASVTGVGSSGNTIYF; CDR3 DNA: TGTGCCAGCGTAACTGGGGTCGGGAGCTCTGGAAACACCATATATTTT
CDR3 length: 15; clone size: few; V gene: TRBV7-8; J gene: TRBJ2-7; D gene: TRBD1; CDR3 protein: CASSPRTGERDEQYF; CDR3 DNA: TGTGCCAGCAGCCCGAGGACAGGGGAGAGGGACGAGCAGTACTTC
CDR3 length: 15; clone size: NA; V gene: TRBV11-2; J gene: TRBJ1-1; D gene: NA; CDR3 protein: CASSSRQTLNTEAFF; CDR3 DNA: TGTGCCAGCAGCTCCCGACAGACTTTGAACACTGAAGCTTTCTTT
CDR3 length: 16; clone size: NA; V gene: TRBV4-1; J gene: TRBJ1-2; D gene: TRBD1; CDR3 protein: CASSLLPDRGDYGYTF; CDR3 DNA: TGCGCCAGCAGCCTCCTCCCGGACAGGGGAGACTATGGCTACACCTTC
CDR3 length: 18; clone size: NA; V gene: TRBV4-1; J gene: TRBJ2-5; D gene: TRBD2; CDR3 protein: CASSQEGVAGGPGETQYF; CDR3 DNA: TGCGCCAGCAGCCAAGAAGGAGTAGCGGGGGGGCCGGGAGAGACCCAGTACTTC
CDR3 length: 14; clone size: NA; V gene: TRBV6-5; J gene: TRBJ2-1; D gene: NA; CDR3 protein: CASSYRRGTYEQFF; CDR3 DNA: TGTGCCAGCAGTTACAGAAGGGGAACGTATGAGCAGTTCTTC
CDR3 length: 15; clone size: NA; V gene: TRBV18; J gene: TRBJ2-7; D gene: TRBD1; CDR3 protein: CASSPLSDRDHEQYF; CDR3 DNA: TGTGCCAGCTCACCGCTATCGGACAGGGATCACGAGCAGTACTTC
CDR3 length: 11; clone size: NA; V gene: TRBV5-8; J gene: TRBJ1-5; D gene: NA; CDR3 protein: CASSFSQPQHF; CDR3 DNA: TGTGCCAGCAGCTTTAGTCAGCCCCAGCATTTT
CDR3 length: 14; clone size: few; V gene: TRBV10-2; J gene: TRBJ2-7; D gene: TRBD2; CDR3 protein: CASSVQLAAYEQYF; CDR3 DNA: TGCGCCAGCAGTGTTCAACTAGCGGCCTACGAGCAGTACTTC
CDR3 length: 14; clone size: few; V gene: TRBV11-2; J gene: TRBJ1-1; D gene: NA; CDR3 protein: CASSLDLDRRAAFF; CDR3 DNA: TGTGCCAGCAGCTTAGATCTTGACAGGCGAGCAGCTTTCTTT
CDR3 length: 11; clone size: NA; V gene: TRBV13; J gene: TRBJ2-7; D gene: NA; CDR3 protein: CASSLREEQYF; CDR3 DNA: TGTGCCAGCAGCTTACGGGAAGAGCAGTACTTC
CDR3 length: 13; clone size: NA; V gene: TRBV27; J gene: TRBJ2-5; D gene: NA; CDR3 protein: CASSLSRQETQYF; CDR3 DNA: TGTGCCAGCAGTTTATCGAGGCAAGAGACCCAGTACTTC
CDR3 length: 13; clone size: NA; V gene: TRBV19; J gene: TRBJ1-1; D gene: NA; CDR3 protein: CASSIEGLTEAFF; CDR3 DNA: TGTGCCAGTAGTATTGAGGGTCTCACTGAAGCTTTCTTT
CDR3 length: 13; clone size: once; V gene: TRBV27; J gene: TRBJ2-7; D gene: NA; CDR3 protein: CASSYAGPHEQYF; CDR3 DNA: TGTGCCAGCAGTTACGCGGGACCCCACGAGCAGTACTTC
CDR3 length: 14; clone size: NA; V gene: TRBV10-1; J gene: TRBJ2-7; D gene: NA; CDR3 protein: CASSDRGAWYEQYF; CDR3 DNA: TGCGCCAGCAGTGACCGTGGGGCTTGGTACGAGCAGTACTTC
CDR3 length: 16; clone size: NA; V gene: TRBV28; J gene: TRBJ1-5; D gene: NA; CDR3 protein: CASTPTVWSRNQPQHF; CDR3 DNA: TGTGCCAGCACCCCGACAGTCTGGAGTCGCAATCAGCCCCAGCATTTT
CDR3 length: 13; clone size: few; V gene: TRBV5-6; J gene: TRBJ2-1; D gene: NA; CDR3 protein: CASSLVEGNEQFF; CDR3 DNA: TGTGCCAGCAGCTTGGTGGAGGGAAATGAGCAGTTCTTC
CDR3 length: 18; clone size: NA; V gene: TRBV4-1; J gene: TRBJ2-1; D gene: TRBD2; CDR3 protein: CASSQGPGRAGGRYEQFF; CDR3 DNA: TGCGCCAGCAGCCAAGGTCCCGGGAGAGCGGGGGGGCGATATGAGCAGTTCTTC
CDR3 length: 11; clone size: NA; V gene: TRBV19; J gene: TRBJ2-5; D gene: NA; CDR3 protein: CASRDAGTQYF; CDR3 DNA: TGTGCCAGTAGGGATGCAGGGACCCAGTACTTC
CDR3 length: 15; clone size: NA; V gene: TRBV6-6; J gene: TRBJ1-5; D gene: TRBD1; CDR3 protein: CASSLDRVPHQPQHF; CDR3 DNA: TGTGCCAGCAGCCTTGACAGGGTCCCTCATCAGCCCCAGCATTTT
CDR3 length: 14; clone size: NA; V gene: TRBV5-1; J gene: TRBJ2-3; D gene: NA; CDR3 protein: CASRRTIQADTQYF; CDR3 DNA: TGCGCCAGCAGAAGGACTATCCAAGCAGATACGCAGTATTTT
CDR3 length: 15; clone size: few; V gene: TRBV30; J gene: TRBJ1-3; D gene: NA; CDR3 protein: CAWSVRSSPGNTIYF; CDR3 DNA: TGTGCCTGGAGTGTAAGGAGCTCTCCCGGAAACACCATATATTTT
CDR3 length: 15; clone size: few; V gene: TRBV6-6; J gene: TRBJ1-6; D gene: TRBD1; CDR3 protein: CASTWDSLYNSPLHF; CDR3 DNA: TGTGCCAGCACCTGGGACAGCCTGTATAATTCACCCCTCCACTTT
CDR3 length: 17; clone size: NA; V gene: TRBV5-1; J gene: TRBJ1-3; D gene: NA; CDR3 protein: CASSLAGSLQAGNTIYF; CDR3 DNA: TGCGCCAGCAGCTTGGCGGGAAGTCTCCAAGCTGGAAACACCATATATTTT
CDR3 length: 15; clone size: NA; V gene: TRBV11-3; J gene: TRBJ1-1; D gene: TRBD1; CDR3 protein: CASSSGQGSESEAFF; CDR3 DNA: TGTGCCAGCAGCTCGGGACAGGGTAGCGAATCTGAAGCTTTCTTT
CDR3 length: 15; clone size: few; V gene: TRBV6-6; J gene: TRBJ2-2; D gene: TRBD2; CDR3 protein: CASRRAGGNTGELFF; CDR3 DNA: TGTGCCAGCAGGAGAGCGGGGGGGAACACCGGGGAGCTGTTTTTT
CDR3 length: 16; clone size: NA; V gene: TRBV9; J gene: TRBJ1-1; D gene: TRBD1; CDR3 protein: CASSGPGTGGATEAFF; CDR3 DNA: TGTGCCAGCAGCGGGCCCGGGACAGGGGGTGCAACTGAAGCTTTCTTT